The next 27 T cell receptor beta chains were all read from a single sample in a study of blood T cell repertoires in COVID-19. The repertoire was sequenced with immunoSEQ multiplex PCR; TCRdb's copy has only in-frame clones and lacks some. The repertoire holds fewer than 40,000 clones, around 92% seen once, with 0.5% to 0.7% in the top ten. The sample was peripheral blood. The receptor set was obtained from a woman aged 40 to 50 with active or convalescent COVID-19.

The table lists this clone with a count of one. The chain carries TRBV11-2 and TRBJ1-6; 9 bases fit TRBD1. CDR1 and CDR2 from the germline V gene are SGHAT and FQNNGV. V was clipped by 4 bases and J by 5 bases; unmatched bases: 9. The CDR3 has 17 amino acids. The chain's CDR3 is CASSSERGQGHNSPLHF. CDR3 bases: TGTGCCAGCAGCTCCGAGCGGGGACAGGGTCATAATTCACCCCTCCACTTT. The full variable domain, rest sourced from reference TRBV11-2 and TRBJ1-6, is EAGVAQSPRYKIIEKRQSVAFWCNPISGHATLYWYQQILGQGPKLLIQFQNNGVVDDSQLPKDRFSAERLKGVDSTLKIQPAKLEDSAVYLCASSSERGQGHNSPLHFGNGTRLTVT.

The V call is TRBV30, the J call TRBJ2-5; 8 nucleotides agree with TRBD2. Losses at the gene ends were 7 bases for V and 0 bases for J; bases not matched to a gene: 7. Germline V gene lookup returns CDR1 GTSNPN and CDR2 SVGIG (reference sequence). The CDR3 length is 14 residues. The CDR3 nucleotides read TGTGCCTCCCGGGTAGCGGGGAACCAAGAGACCCAGTACTTC. This encodes CASRVAGNQETQYF.

With regard to this clone: Sequence at one end of the junction differs from germline and may be a read error. V gene TRBV27 combines with J gene TRBJ1-2; D uncertain. Germline V gene sequence: CDR1 MNHEY, CDR2 SMNVEV (reference sequence). The CDR3 runs 12 residues. CDR3 sequence (DNA): TGTGTCAGCAGTTTTGGCGGTGCGGGCTACACCTTC. It codes for CVSSFGGAGYTF.

This clone was recorded a few times. The chain combines TRBV5-4 with TRBJ1-1, with TRBD1 identical over 7 bases. The CDR3 totals 12 residues. Germline CDR1 SGHNT, CDR2 YYREEE (reference sequence). Germline trimming cut 4 bases from V and 8 bases from J; bases unmatched to any gene: 5. The CDR3 region has the DNA TGTGCCAGCAGCCCCACCAGGGGGGAAGCTTTCTTT. It codes for CASSPTRGEAFF.

This CDR3 reads CASSSPGQGVSEAFF. CDR3 DNA sequence: TGTGCCAGCAGCTCCCCGGGACAGGGAGTATCTGAAGCTTTCTTT. The chain has TRBV7-9 and TRBJ1-1; TRBD1 matches 9 bases. The CDR3 spans 15 residues. V lost 4 bases, J lost 6 bases, and 9 bases stayed unmatched. Per the germline V gene, CDR1 is SEHNR and CDR2 is FQNEAQ (reference sequence).

J is TRBJ1-4 and V is TRBV5-1; 7 nucleotides match TRBD1. The CDR3 runs to 15 residues. The germline CDR1 and CDR2 sequences are SGHRS and YFSETQ. The V segment lost 0 bases and the J segment 8 bases; nucleotides outside the gene matches: 7. The CDR3 spells CASSLVQGEGEKLFF. The CDR3 nucleotides read TGCGCCAGCAGCTTGGTCCAGGGGGAAGGAGAAAAACTGTTTTTT.

The CDR3 region is CASSLWGRPEAFF. In DNA, the CDR3 is TGTGCCAGCAGCTTGTGGGGGCGACCTGAAGCTTTCTTT. This sequence joins TRBV5-4 and TRBJ1-1, with D possibly being TRBD1 (6 bases). Germline values: CDR1 SGHNT, CDR2 YYREEE (reference sequence). This CDR3 has 13 residues. With 1 base removed from V and 6 bases from J, the gap between germline ends came to 10 bases.

V gene TRBV28 combines with J gene TRBJ1-1; 7 bases fit TRBD1. The CDR3 loop spans 14 amino acids. Per germline, CDR1 MDHEN and CDR2 SYDVKM. Trimming at V came to 6 bases and at J to 1 base, leaving 5 bases not matched to a gene. The CDR3 loop is CASRPGQQNTEAFF. The CDR3 nucleotides are TGTGCCAGCAGGCCGGGACAGCAGAACACTGAAGCTTTCTTT.

This clone was found once. The V gene is TRBV4-1, the J gene TRBJ2-4; 7 nucleotides agree with TRBD2. This CDR3 comprises 20 residues. V shed 1 base and J 0 bases; nucleotides not matched to a gene: 15. Germline values: CDR1 MGHRA, CDR2 YSYEKL. CDR3 nucleotides: TGCGCCAGCAGCCAAGGCCCGCTAGCGGAAAACTACTTAGCCAAAAACATTCAGTACTTC. Translation: CASSQGPLAENYLAKNIQYF.

The CDR3 bases are TGTGCCTGGAGCGCGCTAGCGGGGAGCACAGATACGCAGTATTTT. It encodes CAWSALAGSTDTQYF. J is TRBJ2-3 and V is TRBV30; TRBD2 matches 9 bases. Unmatched junction bases numbered 4, after V lost 3 bases and J lost 0 bases. The length of the CDR3 is 15 residues. Germline assignment: CDR1 GTSNPN and CDR2 SVGIG (reference sequence).

V gene TRBV5-1 combines with J gene TRBJ2-3; possibly TRBD1 for D (5 bases). V was pared by 4 bases and J by 4 bases, with 13 bases between. The V gene's germline CDR1 is SGHRS and CDR2 YFSETQ. CDR3 size: 14 residues. CDR3 sequence reads: CASSPRTTSDTQYF. The CDR3 coding sequence is TGCGCCAGCAGCCCAAGGACAACCTCAGATACGCAGTATTTT.

CDR3 DNA: TGTGCCAGCAGCTTTCCGGGACAGGGTAGCGCAGATACGCAGTATTTT. Residues: CASSFPGQGSADTQYF. The chain carries TRBV5-6 and TRBJ2-3; 9 nucleotides agree with TRBD1. Per the germline V gene, CDR1 is SGHDT and CDR2 is YYEEEE. V lost 2 bases and J lost 4; bases outside the gene matches: 8. This CDR3 comprises 16 residues.

The chain combines TRBV9 with TRBJ2-5; 10 nucleotides line up with TRBD2. CDR1 and CDR2 from the germline V gene are SGDLS and YYNGEE. V lost 4 bases to trimming and J lost 0 bases; unmatched junction nucleotides: 3. The CDR3 length is 15 residues. The CDR3 reads CASSNGLADQETQYF. The CDR3 coding sequence is TGTGCCAGCAGCAATGGACTAGCGGACCAAGAGACCCAGTACTTC.

The J gene is TRBJ2-7, the V gene TRBV6-5; maybe TRBD1 (6 bases). The CDR3 extends over 14 amino acids. V was cut by 0 bases and J by 4 bases, with 10 bases left in between. Germline CDR1 MNHEY, CDR2 SVGAGI. The CDR3 sequence: CASSYSAGEYEQYF. As DNA, the CDR3 is TGTGCCAGCAGTTACTCGGCAGGGGAATACGAGCAGTACTTC.

V gene TRBV30 combines with J gene TRBJ2-7; 9 bases are a match to TRBD2. There are 16 residues in the CDR3. Germline V gives CDR1 GTSNPN, CDR2 SVGIG (reference sequence). The V segment lost 1 base and the J segment 9 bases; nucleotides outside the gene matches: 16. The CDR3 nucleotides are TGTGCCTGGAGTGGGCGGGGGGGCTTTTATGGTTTGGCGCAGTACTTC. Translated, it gives CAWSGRGGFYGLAQYF. Supplemented by reference TRBV30 and TRBJ2-7, the full variable domain reads SQTIHQWPATLVQPVGSPLSLECTVEGTSNPNLYWYRQAAGRGLQLLFYSVGIGQISSEVPQNLSASRPQDRQFILSSKKLLLSDSGFYLCAWSGRGGFYGLAQYFGPGTRLTVT.

The count of this clone is one. The gene calls are TRBV3-1 (or the pseudogene TRBV3-2) and TRBJ2-1; TRBD2 matches at 9 bases. There are 20 residues in the CDR3. Trimming removed 0 bases from V and 4 bases from J; junction bases left unmatched: 16. Germline lookup yields CDR1 LGHDT and CDR2 YNNKEL (reference sequence). CDR3 nucleotides: TGTGCCAGCAGCCAAGAACGCGGCGGGAGGGAGGTTTCATCGTACAATGAGCAGTTCTTC. Amino acid sequence: CASSQERGGREVSSYNEQFF.

J is TRBJ1-6 and V is TRBV7-2; a weak D match, TRBD1 (6 bases). V was pared by 1 base and J by 5 bases, with 15 bases between. There are 17 residues in the CDR3. CDR1 SGHTA and CDR2 FQGNSA come from the germline V gene. The CDR3 protein is CASSLGQGRGDNSPLHF. In DNA, the CDR3 is TGTGCCAGCAGCTTAGGGCAGGGGAGAGGGGATAATTCACCCCTCCACTTT.

J is TRBJ2-5 and V is TRBV27; TRBD1 is a possible D gene (6 bases). Trimming cost V 5 bases and J 0 bases, with 7 bases left between them. CDR1 MNHEY and CDR2 SMNVEV come from the germline V gene (reference sequence). The CDR3 is 13 amino acids. Here the CDR3 reads CASSRQDQETQYF. CDR3 sequence (DNA): TGTGCCAGCAGTAGACAGGACCAAGAGACCCAGTACTTC.

The J gene is TRBJ1-6, the V gene TRBV6-2 or TRBV6-3; D may be TRBD1 (6 bases). The germline V and J ends were trimmed by 5 bases and 2 bases, with 13 bases remaining between them. The CDR3 is 16 residues long. Per germline, CDR1 MNHEY and CDR2 SVGEGT. The CDR3 DNA sequence: TGTGCCAGCAGTCCCCAGACAGGAGCCTATAATTCACCCCTCCACTTT. Its protein product is CASSPQTGAYNSPLHF.

The chain links TRBV19 to TRBJ2-7, with no clear D. Trimming cost V 6 bases and J 3 bases, with 18 bases left between them. Germline V gene sequence: CDR1 LNHDA, CDR2 SQIVND (reference sequence). The CDR3 has 15 amino acids. The CDR3 protein is CASRMRAGLDYEQYF. The DNA of the CDR3 is TGTGCCAGTAGAATGCGCGCCGGGTTAGACTACGAGCAGTACTTC. The whole variable domain, remainder taken from reference TRBV19 and TRBJ2-7, is DGGITQSPKYLFRKEGQNVTLSCEQNLNHDAMYWYRQDPGQGLRLIYYSQIVNDFQKGDIAEGYSVSREKKESFPLTVTSAQKNPTAFYLCASRMRAGLDYEQYFGPGTRLTVT.

The chain is built from TRBV9 and TRBJ2-7; a weak D match, TRBD1 (5 bases). The CDR3 runs to 13 residues. The V and J ends lost 0 bases and 7 bases respectively, with 11 bases between them. Germline CDR1 is SGDLS and CDR2 is YYNGEE. The CDR3 protein is CASSVVTGGEQYF. The CDR3 DNA is TGTGCCAGCAGCGTAGTTACAGGTGGGGAGCAGTACTTC.

The gene calls are TRBV5-1 and TRBJ1-6; D might be TRBD1 (6 bases). Trimming cost V 4 bases and J 7 bases, with 21 bases left between them. Germline CDR1 SGHRS, CDR2 YFSETQ. This CDR3 has 17 amino acids. CDR3 sequence: CASSLEGVGRGNSPLHF. The CDR3 nucleotides are TGCGCCAGCAGCCTTGAGGGGGTGGGCCGAGGGAATTCACCCCTCCACTTT.

The rearrangement links TRBV11-3 to TRBJ2-3; the match to TRBD2 covers 11 bases. Germline assignment: CDR1 SGHNT and CDR2 YENEEA. CDR3 length: 16 amino acids. V lost 3 bases to trimming and J lost 4 bases; unmatched junction nucleotides: 6. CDR3 amino acids: CASSFGELAGADTQYF. CDR3 coding DNA: TGTGCCAGCAGCTTTGGTGAACTAGCGGGAGCAGATACGCAGTATTTT.

The CDR3 sequence: CASSLGSRGRAPYNEQFF. The CDR3 DNA reads TGCGCCAGCAGCTTGGGTTCTCGCGGGAGGGCCCCGTACAATGAGCAGTTCTTC. The rearrangement uses TRBV5-1 and TRBJ2-1; TRBD2 agrees at 9 bases. The CDR3 runs 18 residues. The V and J ends lost 0 bases and 4 bases, in that order; junction bases with no gene match: 11. CDR1 is SGHRS and CDR2 is YFSETQ in the germline V gene.

This clone has a single count. This chain connects TRBV29-1 to TRBJ2-5; D is possibly TRBD2 (6 bases). From germline, CDR1 is SQVTM and CDR2 ANQGSEA. Trimming pared 3 bases from V and 4 bases from J, leaving 18 bases between. The CDR3 runs 15 residues. CDR3 amino acids: CSVDQGPGAGETQYF. The CDR3 region has the DNA TGCAGCGTTGACCAGGGACCCGGAGCGGGAGAGACCCAGTACTTC.

V gene TRBV19 combines with J gene TRBJ2-7; 7 nucleotides align to TRBD1. The CDR3 length is 15 residues. CDR1 and CDR2 (germline): LNHDA, SQIVND (reference sequence). Unmatched junction bases numbered 8, after V lost 5 bases and J lost 1 base. The DNA of the CDR3 is TGTGCCAGTAGTCCCCGACAGGGTACGTCCTACGAGCAGTACTTC. This encodes CASSPRQGTSYEQYF.

This clone was picked up a small number of times. The rearrangement joins TRBV24-1 to TRBJ1-2; tentatively, D is TRBD1 (5 bases). V gave up 8 bases and J gave up 5 bases, with 11 bases separating them. Germline loops: CDR1 KGHDR, CDR2 SFDVKD. The CDR3 runs to 12 residues. CDR3 nucleotides: TGTGCCACCACTAGGGGAGGGTATGGCTACACCTTC. Its translation: CATTRGGYGYTF.